This record concerns one T cell receptor beta chain sequence. The V gene end was trimmed by 4 bases and the J gene end by 6 bases; junction bases not matched to a gene: 9. CDR3 length: 14 amino acids. The germline V gene encodes CDR1 SGHRS and CDR2 YFSETQ. Vbeta (60) and Jbeta (13) primers were used in the PCR. Original analysis: Among the unique TCR beta chains that a later analysis counted, roughly 80 million in all, approximately 12 million were shared. Sequenced by immunoSEQ multiplex PCR; TCRdb stores in-frame clones only, minus some. V, J and clone size are taken as reported in that table, and D and trimming were inferred from the DNA itself. The sample comprises about 84,000 clones, around 80% of which are singletons, and around 2.5% rests with the top ten. Healthy individuals who donated bone marrow served as the donors. This sample stems from a study of cytomegalovirus exposure and HLA in healthy donors. Study-level information: Unique TCRs numbering some 80 million, obtained from HLA-typed donors, made up an early data release. Most genotyped donors, approximately 81% of 300 to 400, had Caucasian-associated genetic ancestry.

The sequencing sample was made of PBMCs. This sequence originates from a male donor in good health and CMV-seropositive. This chain links TRBV5-1 with TRBJ1-2; 7 bases agree with TRBD1. CDR3 in amino acids: CASSNGQVFDGYTF. CDR3 coding DNA: TGCGCCAGCAGCAACGGACAGGTATTCGATGGCTACACCTTC.